This T cell receptor (beta chain) stems from a study of graft-versus-host responses after intestinal transplantation. Study-level background: Recipients got multivisceral, liver-intestinal, or isolated intestinal transplants. All recipients got anti-thymocyte globulin induction, then tacrolimus and steroids for approximately 3 years.

Study-level points and caveats: Circulating GvH clone levels at their peak were associated with HvG declines (early post-transplant). The presence of high graft-versus-host to host-versus-graft clonal ratios in allografts characterized patients with graft-donor T cell macrochimerism.

The V gene's germline CDR1 is WNHNN and CDR2 SYGVQD (reference sequence). The CDR3 is 15 amino acids. Trimming took off 2 bases at V and 3 bases at J, with 11 bases between the two ends. Repertoires were generated with immunoSEQ multiplex PCR, while TCRdb's copy carries only in-frame clones and drops some. The sample includes fewer than 95,000 clones, less than 95% seen only once; the top ten take roughly 0.2%. This clone appeared once. The antigen remains unidentified. The receptor was isolated from a human donor who was the organ donor for an intestinal transplant. Material: unstimulated CD4+ T cells sorted from spleen or lymph node cells, obtained before transplant. V usage is TRBV10-1 and J usage is TRBJ2-1; no reliable D call. As DNA, the CDR3 is TGCGCCAGCAGTGAGCAGGATGGCTTCTACAATGAGCAGTTCTTC. Protein sequence: CASSEQDGFYNEQFF.